This T cell receptor beta chain appears in the sequencing data of a study of control samples from healthy donors and cancer patients. This clone has just a few counts. CDR3 length: 14 residues. The trim removed 6 bases at V and 1 base at J, leaving 4 bases unmatched. Germline values: CDR1 SGHDT, CDR2 YYEEEE. The method was immunoSEQ multiplex PCR; TCRdb's version includes in-frame clones alone and lacks a portion of them. Of more than 95,000 clones in the sample, about four fifths were seen once. The sequencing sample was made of blood. The chain recombines TRBV5-6 with TRBJ1-3; 7 bases align to TRBD1. The receptor was isolated from a woman aged 50 to 65 in good health. The CDR3 reads CASTGTESGNTIYF. The CDR3 DNA follows: TGTGCCAGCACCGGGACAGAGTCTGGAAACACCATATATTTT.